This record concerns one T cell receptor beta chain sequence. What it binds is unknown. In each sample, at least 7 million PBMCs were isolated. The use of a sample-barcoded 5' primer and a J-beta primer mix characterized a second PCR of 7 to 11 cycles. TCRdb recomputed calls from the 5' RACE reads with MiXCR, one row per CDR3 protein. Found here are about 1,600,000 distinct CDR3 sequences, approximately 40% of them singletons; the top ten hold around 8%. This CDR3 has 15 amino acids. V trimming: 5 bases; J trimming: 7 bases; junction bases outside the gene matches: 9. Germline CDR1 SGHTA, CDR2 FQGNSA. These data are taken from a study of blood T cells in healthy people across ages. The overall study: Capture via template switching afforded approximately one barcoded beta molecule per two T cells. General study results and limits: The study found TCR beta diversity correlated strongly with naive T cell percentage. Without sorted subsets, naive and antigen-experienced compartments could not be conclusively compared.

The specimen was blood. The chain employs TRBV7-2 and TRBJ1-4, with 8 bases that match TRBD1. This clonotype originated in a woman between 18 and 29 years old in good health. The CDR3 spells CASSLDRGRGEKLFF. The CDR3 nucleotides are TGTGCCAGCAGCCTCGACAGGGGACGAGGTGAAAAACTGTTTTTT.